The 29 T cell receptor beta chains below come from one sample, sequenced in a study of post-analysis software for immune sequencing data. Whole-study results and caveats: Five TRBV segments, including TRBV5-6, TRBV5-1 and TRBV20-1, were more frequent in patients than controls.

No antigen is known for these receptors. Tagging with unique molecular identifiers was a feature of the TCR beta cDNA libraries. A single record per CDR3 protein comes from TCRdb applying MiXCR to the PCR reads. The data contain approximately 730,000 distinct CDR3 sequences, 35% to 55% of them singletons. Sample: blood. These receptors were obtained from a girl aged 5-17 years with multiple sclerosis.

The chain recombines TRBV7-2 with TRBJ2-7; no firm D call. V dropped 2 bases and J dropped 2 bases, with 10 bases sitting between them. The CDR3 covers 14 residues. CDR1 SGHTA and CDR2 FQGNSA come from the germline V gene. CDR3 DNA: TGTGCCAGCAGCTTAACCCCGGTAACCTACGAGCAGTACTTC. It encodes CASSLTPVTYEQYF.

This clonotype has more than one count but fewer than ten. The CDR3 reads CASSRVSGIDEKLFF. Written as DNA, the CDR3 is TGCGCCAGCAGCCGAGTGTCGGGGATAGATGAAAAACTGTTTTTT. V and J are TRBV5-1 and TRBJ1-4; no clear D. Trimming stripped 4 bases from V and 6 bases from J, with 16 bases between. The CDR3 covers 15 residues. The germline CDR1 and CDR2 sequences are SGHRS and YFSETQ.

This clonotype was counted between two and nine times. This chain uses TRBV13 with TRBJ2-3; TRBD2 aligns across 12 bases. The trim removed 5 bases at V and 3 bases at J, leaving 6 bases unmatched. This CDR3 is built from 16 residues. The germline V gene encodes CDR1 PRHDT and CDR2 FYEKMQ (reference sequence). The CDR3 nucleotides are TGTGCCAGCAGCCCCCTAGCGGGAGGGTGGACAGATACGCAGTATTTT. Translation: CASSPLAGGWTDTQYF.

For the CDR3, the DNA is TGCAGTGCTAGTCGACTAGCGGGAGGAGATACGCAGTATTTT. Protein: CSASRLAGGDTQYF. The rearrangement joins TRBV20-1 to TRBJ2-3, with 13 positions matching TRBD2. The J segment lost 5 bases and the V segment lost 3 bases, leaving 2 bases of the junction unmatched. Per germline, CDR1 DFQATT and CDR2 SNEGSKA (reference sequence). The CDR3 sequence is 14 residues long.

V gene TRBV29-1 combines with J gene TRBJ2-3; 9 nucleotides line up with TRBD1. With V trimmed by 0 bases and J by 1 base, 8 bases remained unmatched. The CDR3 runs to 17 residues. CDR1 is SQVTM, CDR2 ANQGSEA, per germline. CDR3 in amino acids: CSVEDPSRDRGTDTQYF. CDR3 nucleotides: TGCAGCGTTGAAGATCCATCCCGGGACAGGGGCACAGATACGCAGTATTTT.

This clonotype came up a few times. The genes are TRBV7-6 and TRBJ2-7, with 8 bases matching TRBD1. The V gene's germline CDR1 is SGHVS and CDR2 FNYEAQ. V shed 5 bases and J 4 bases; nucleotides not matched to a gene: 7. The CDR3 is 14 residues long. The CDR3 sequence: CASSPGQGQYEQYF. In DNA form, the CDR3 reads TGTGCCAGCAGCCCAGGACAGGGTCAGTACGAGCAGTACTTC.

The table lists this clonotype with a few counts. The CDR3 region has the DNA TGTGCCAGCAGCCCAGACACCGCCTACGAGCAGTACTTC. Amino acids: CASSPDTAYEQYF. The rearrangement uses TRBV7-9 and TRBJ2-7; D is unclear. The CDR3 totals 13 residues. V gave up 5 bases and J gave up 2 bases, with 10 bases separating them. Germline lookup yields CDR1 SEHNR and CDR2 FQNEAQ (reference sequence).

This clonotype was seen a few times. The chain has TRBV5-1 and TRBJ2-5; the D gene is possibly TRBD1 (5 bases). There are 15 residues in the CDR3. Trimming removed 0 bases from V and 0 bases from J, with 9 bases in between. Germline V CDR1 and CDR2: SGHRS, YFSETQ. The CDR3 region is CASSLVGLNQETQYF. The CDR3 DNA is TGCGCCAGCAGCTTGGTGGGGCTTAACCAAGAGACCCAGTACTTC. Drawing the rest from reference TRBV5-1 and TRBJ2-5, the complete variable domain is KAGVTQTPRYLIKTRGQQVTLSCSPISGHRSVSWYQQTPGQGLQFLFEYFSETQRNKGNFPGRFSGRQFSNSRSEMNVSTLELGDSALYLCASSLVGLNQETQYFGPGTRLLVL.

This clonotype has just a few counts. The rearrangement joins TRBV20-1 to TRBJ1-5, with a weak D call TRBD1 (5 bases). Germline V CDR1 and CDR2: DFQATT, SNEGSKA (reference sequence). The germline V and J ends were trimmed by 1 base and 9 bases, with 13 bases remaining between them. This CDR3 region has 13 residues. This CDR3 reads CSARVGGKGPQHF. The DNA for the CDR3 is TGCAGTGCTAGAGTTGGGGGGAAGGGGCCCCAGCATTTT.

This clonotype was detected a few times. This chain links TRBV7-8 with TRBJ2-1; 7 bases are a match to TRBD1. The V and J ends lost 5 bases and 6 bases, in that order; junction bases with no gene match: 10. The CDR3 length is 15 residues. From germline, CDR1 is SGHVS and CDR2 FQNEAQ. Here the CDR3 reads CASSQEDGTVNEQFF. The CDR3 nucleotides read TGTGCCAGCAGCCAAGAAGACGGGACAGTCAATGAGCAGTTCTTC.

The CDR3 loop reads CAISEETGVGGETQYF. The DNA of the CDR3 is TGTGCCATCAGTGAGGAGACAGGGGTAGGAGGAGAGACCCAGTACTTC. The chain couples TRBV10-3 to TRBJ2-5; 8 positions match TRBD1. The germline V gene encodes CDR1 ENHRY and CDR2 SYGVKD. The ends lost 2 bases at V and 4 bases at J; junction bases unmatched: 9. The CDR3 has 16 amino acids.

This clonotype was picked up many times. V and J are TRBV28 and TRBJ2-7; D is undetermined. CDR1 MDHEN and CDR2 SYDVKM come from the germline V gene. V lost 4 bases and J 2 bases, leaving 9 bases between the germline ends. The CDR3 has 13 amino acids. DNA of the CDR3: TGTGCCAGCAGTTCGGACCAAACCTACGAGCAGTACTTC. Protein sequence: CASSSDQTYEQYF.

The V and J genes are TRBV7-2 and TRBJ2-3, with D possibly being TRBD1 (5 bases). Between the trimmed V and J ends, which lost 1 base and 4 bases, there was a span of 12 bases. This CDR3 region has 15 residues. The germline V gene has CDR1 SGHTA and CDR2 FQGNSA. The CDR3, as DNA: TGTGCCAGCAGCTTAGAGGGGATCCCGCCAGATACGCAGTATTTT. Translation: CASSLEGIPPDTQYF.

The chain is built from TRBV9 and TRBJ1-6; no firm D call. Germline V CDR1 and CDR2: SGDLS, YYNGEE. This CDR3 has 15 residues. Trimming shortened V by 0 bases and J by 6 bases, and 10 bases separated the two germline ends. CDR3 region: CASSVGPRGNSPLHF. In DNA form, the CDR3 reads TGTGCCAGCAGCGTAGGTCCCCGGGGTAATTCACCCCTCCACTTT.

The chain has TRBV18 and TRBJ2-7, with 8 positions matching TRBD1. Germline CDR1 reads KGHSH; CDR2 reads LQKENI. The CDR3 contains 16 residues. V lost 3 bases, J lost 2 bases, and 9 bases stayed unmatched. As DNA, the CDR3 is TGTGCCAGCTCACCGTTCCCGGGACAGGAACCCTACGAGCAGTACTTC. It yields the protein CASSPFPGQEPYEQYF.

This clonotype has a handful of counts. V is TRBV5-1 and J is TRBJ1-2, with a weak D call TRBD1 (5 bases). With 3 bases removed from V and 7 bases from J, the gap between germline ends came to 16 bases. CDR1 is SGHRS, CDR2 YFSETQ, per germline. The length of the CDR3 is 14 residues. The CDR3 DNA sequence: TGCGCCAGCAGCTCGACAGTCGCCGCGGGTGGCTACACCTTC. Residues: CASSSTVAAGGYTF.

This clonotype occurred a few times. CDR3 coding DNA: TGTGCCAGCAGCTTCGACCCAGGGGAGACCCAGTACTTC. It encodes CASSFDPGETQYF. The rearrangement uses TRBV7-2 and TRBJ2-5, with D possibly being TRBD1 (5 bases). Trimming pared 3 bases from V and 5 bases from J, leaving 10 bases between. Germline CDR1 and CDR2: SGHTA and FQGNSA. This CDR3 contains 13 residues.

For the CDR3, the DNA is TGCGCCAGCAGCCAAGGGACACTTAATGAAAAACTGTATTTT. It is translated as CASSQGTLNEKLYF. The V call is TRBV4-3, the J call TRBJ2-3; a weak D match, TRBD1 (5 bases). In germline, CDR1 is LGHNA, CDR2 YSLEER. The CDR3 contains 14 residues. Trimming took 1 base from V and 14 from J, leaving 19 bases between them.

This chain uses TRBV27 with TRBJ1-1; no clear D gene. The CDR3 is 13 residues long. V was cut by 6 bases and J by 0 bases, with 8 bases left in between. Germline CDR1 is MNHEY and CDR2 is SMNVEV (reference sequence). In DNA, the CDR3 is TGTGCCAGCAGGGTGGGGTTGAACACTGAAGCTTTCTTT. Amino acid sequence: CASRVGLNTEAFF.

This clonotype was picked up a small number of times. This chain connects TRBV7-6 to TRBJ2-5; D is unresolved. Trimming took off 0 bases at V and 4 bases at J, with 12 bases between the two ends. The CDR3 extends over 15 amino acids. The germline gives CDR1 SGHVS, CDR2 FNYEAQ. The chain's CDR3 is CASSLAFPGSETQYF. Here the CDR3 DNA reads TGTGCCAGCAGCTTAGCCTTTCCGGGCTCAGAGACCCAGTACTTC. Full variable domain (rest looked up from reference TRBV7-6 and TRBJ2-5): GAGVSQSPRYKVTKRGQDVALRCDPISGHVSLYWYRQALGQGPEFLTYFNYEAQQDKSGLPNDRFSAERPEGSISTLTIQRTEQRDSAMYRCASSLAFPGSETQYFGPGTRLLVL.

The rearrangement joins TRBV19 to TRBJ2-4; D tentatively fits TRBD1 or TRBD2 (6 bases each). The DNA end lines up better with TRBJ2-5; the J call may be wrong. The CDR3 runs 15 residues. Germline CDR1 LNHDA, CDR2 SQIVND (reference sequence). The CDR3 is CASSNPGAPQETQYF. The CDR3 DNA reads TGTGCCAGTAGTAATCCGGGGGCGCCCCAAGAGACCCAGTACTTC.

V usage is TRBV9 and J usage is TRBJ2-5; TRBD2 matches 8 bases. Matching the DNA end better, TRBJ2-7 makes the J call doubtful. The CDR3 totals 15 residues. Germline assignment: CDR1 SGDLS and CDR2 YYNGEE. The CDR3 loop is CASSYSGALGDEQYF. The CDR3 region has the DNA TGTGCCAGCAGCTATAGCGGGGCTCTTGGGGACGAGCAGTACTTC.

This clonotype was picked up a small number of times. The chain links TRBV11-2 to TRBJ2-5, with D unresolved. The CDR3 runs 12 residues. V gave up 5 bases and J gave up 5 bases, with 9 bases separating them. CDR1 and CDR2 (germline): SGHAT, FQNNGV. The CDR3 bases are TGTGCCAGCAGCCCTGAGTCGGAGACCCAGTACTTC. It is translated as CASSPESETQYF.

The table lists this clonotype with a few counts. This chain connects TRBV20-1 to TRBJ1-1, with D tentatively TRBD1 (6 bases). There are 13 residues in the CDR3. The V gene lost 4 bases and the J gene lost 4 bases, with 13 bases spanning the gap. Germline V gene sequence: CDR1 DFQATT, CDR2 SNEGSKA (reference sequence). In nucleotides, the CDR3 is TGCAGTGCTAACAGGGAAAGCCGCACTGAAGCTTTCTTT. This encodes CSANRESRTEAFF.

The chain recombines TRBV2 with TRBJ1-1; D gene unclear. The germline CDR1 and CDR2 sequences are SNHLY and FYNNEI. The CDR3 has 15 amino acids. V was trimmed by 4 bases and J by 0 bases, leaving 12 bases between them. The chain's CDR3 is CASSVRDYMNTEAFF. The DNA for the CDR3 is TGTGCCAGCAGTGTCCGGGATTACATGAACACTGAAGCTTTCTTT.

This clonotype was observed a few times. CDR3 loop: CASSESGAGNSYNEQFF. As DNA, the CDR3 is TGCGCCAGCAGTGAGTCGGGAGCGGGGAACTCCTACAATGAGCAGTTCTTC. The genes are TRBV10-1 and TRBJ2-1, with 7 bases fitting TRBD2. This CDR3 comprises 17 residues. Germline loops: CDR1 WNHNN, CDR2 SYGVQD (reference sequence). Unmatched junction bases numbered 5, after V lost 0 bases and J lost 0 bases.

The chain combines TRBV14 with TRBJ1-1; D is unresolved. The CDR3 runs 12 residues. V shed 3 bases and J shed 8 bases, with 10 bases lying between them. Germline V gene data show CDR1 as SGHDN and CDR2 as FVKESK. CDR3 sequence reads: CASSHPLGEAFF. The CDR3 DNA reads as TGTGCCAGCAGCCATCCCCTGGGGGAAGCTTTCTTT.

The rearrangement links TRBV20-1 to TRBJ2-5; 9 nucleotides match TRBD2. V was pared by 5 bases and J by 11 bases, with 18 bases of the junction left unmatched. The CDR3 covers 15 residues. The germline V gene encodes CDR1 DFQATT and CDR2 SNEGSKA (reference sequence). The CDR3 DNA follows: TGCAGTGCTTCAGATGTACTAGCGGGTAACAATGAGCAGTACTTC. Residues: CSASDVLAGNNEQYF.

This clonotype was detected a few times. This chain links TRBV25-1 with TRBJ2-7, with 7 bases identical to TRBD1. This CDR3 is built from 16 residues. J gave up 0 bases and V 4 bases, and 9 bases lay outside the gene matches. Germline loops: CDR1 MGHDK, CDR2 SYGVNS. CDR3 sequence: CASSGGLRDSSYEQYF. The DNA for the CDR3 is TGTGCCAGCAGTGGTGGGCTACGGGACAGCTCCTACGAGCAGTACTTC.